These T cell receptor beta chains were read from a single sample in a study of T cells in Graves' hyperthyroidism and ophthalmopathy. Each CDR3 protein is one row after TCRdb ran MiXCR on the multiplex PCR reads. The sample holds more than 500,000 distinct CDR3 sequences, just over 45% seen once. Sequencing input: peripheral blood or thyroid tissue (not recorded which). The receptors stem from an adult woman with Graves' disease, either hyperthyroidism or ophthalmopathy (not recorded which). The CDR3 runs from the conserved cysteine through the conserved F or W. The D gene is left open where the match is weak. Not every row has a clone size; where given, it reads once, few, many or a size class.

V	size	J	D	DNA	CDR3
TRBV2	NA	TRBJ2-5	NA	TGTGCCAGCAGTGTTTCAGGGCTCGGTCAGCCCCAGTACTTC	CASSVSGLGQPQYF
TRBV7-8	many	TRBJ2-5	TRBD2	TGTGCCAGCAGTAAGACTAGCGGGAGAGAGACCCAGTACTTC	CASSKTSGRETQYF
TRBV5-1	NA	TRBJ2-5	NA	TGCGCCAGCAGCGGTTCGACTAGAGAAGAGACCCAGTACTTC	CASSGSTREETQYF
TRBV28	few	TRBJ2-7	NA	TGTGCCAGCAGTCCCCGGAGGCTCGGGGCCTACGAGCAGTACTTC	CASSPRRLGAYEQYF
TRBV20-1	once	TRBJ2-5	NA	TGCAGTGCTCGAACTACGATGGGGTCTGGGGAGACCCAGTACTTC	CSARTTMGSGETQYF
TRBV29-1	NA	TRBJ1-2	NA	TGCAGCGATACCACAGGGATGGGATCCTATGGCTACACCTTC	CSDTTGMGSYGYTF
TRBV18	NA	TRBJ2-2	NA	TGTGCCAGCTCACCTTATGGGGGCACGGACGGCGGGGAGCTGTTTTTT	CASSPYGGTDGGELFF
TRBV10-1	many	TRBJ1-1	NA	TGCGCCAGCAGTGACACCAGGAACACTGAAGCTTTCTTT	CASSDTRNTEAFF
TRBV28	NA	TRBJ2-7	NA	TGTGCCAGCAGTTTTAACAGGGCCTACGAGCAGTACTTC	CASSFNRAYEQYF
TRBV10-3	NA	TRBJ1-4	NA	TGTGCCATCACGGAAAGAGAGGGTGAAAAACTGTTTTTT	CAITEREGEKLFF
TRBV10-1	NA	TRBJ2-2	NA	TGCGCCAGCACTCCTGGGGGAGATCCCGGGGAGCTGTTTTTT	CASTPGGDPGELFF
TRBV19	many	TRBJ2-7	NA	TGTGCCAGTAGTCAGAGGGGCGGACTCATCTACGAGCAGTACTTC	CASSQRGGLIYEQYF
TRBV7-9	NA	TRBJ2-5	TRBD1	TGTGCCAGCAGCCCTTGGACAGGGGAAGAGACCCAGTACTTC	CASSPWTGEETQYF
TRBV19	NA	TRBJ2-6	NA	TGTGCCAGTGCTAGTTGGGTCTCTGGGGCCAACGTCCTGACTTTC	CASASWVSGANVLTF
TRBV7-9	NA	TRBJ1-1	NA	TGTGCCAGCAGCCAGAATCGGAACACTGAAGCTTTCTTT	CASSQNRNTEAFF
TRBV7-9	NA	TRBJ1-4	NA	TGTGCCAGCAGCCCTCCCAGGGCCCTAACTAATGAAAAACTGTTTTTT	CASSPPRALTNEKLFF
TRBV11-2	few	TRBJ2-3	TRBD2	TGTGCCAGCAGCTTAGGACTAGCGGGAGATACGCAGTATTTT	CASSLGLAGDTQYF
TRBV9	NA	TRBJ1-2	TRBD1	TGTGCCAGCAGCGGACAGGGTTCTCTCTATGGCTACACCTTC	CASSGQGSLYGYTF
TRBV6-2/TRBV6-3	many	TRBJ2-7	NA	TGTGCCAGCAGTTACGGTACCGCCCTGGAGCAGTACTTC	CASSYGTALEQYF
TRBV7-9	NA	TRBJ2-7	NA	TGTGCCAGCACCCCGGACACACCATACGAGCAGTACTTC	CASTPDTPYEQYF
TRBV7-6	NA	TRBJ2-7	NA	TGTGCCAGCAGCTTAGTACTTCCGGGTCCCCCTTCTCGCGAGCAGTACTTC	CASSLVLPGPPSREQYF
TRBV4-1	many	TRBJ1-2	NA	TGCGCCAGCAGCCAAGTTAGTTTCTATGGCTACACCTTC	CASSQVSFYGYTF